This TCR beta chain was profiled in a study of cytomegalovirus exposure and HLA in healthy donors. Overall study: The roughly 120 validation repertoires, a later analysis reported, used the same platform as the approximately 700 first-cohort repertoires.

Findings and limits, study-wide: TCR beta chains numbering more than 150 were designated cytomegalovirus-associated. Reports indicated that the classifier achieved high specificity and sensitivity in diagnosing cytomegalovirus status. In vitro testing confirmed a few CMV-associated chains as specific for CMV antigens.

Repertoires were generated with immunoSEQ multiplex PCR, while TCRdb's copy carries only in-frame clones and drops some. Here the sample spans 150,000 to 200,000 clones, about 85% being singletons. Concerning this clone: The target antigen is unknown.

What was sequenced was PBMCs. This sequence was found in a man aged 25-45 years in good health and CMV-seropositive.

CDR3 coding DNA: TGTGCCAGCAGTCTGGACAGGGGCCCCTACGAGCAGTACTTC. Amino acid sequence: CASSLDRGPYEQYF. V gene TRBV9 combines with J gene TRBJ2-7; TRBD1 aligns across 9 bases. The V gene's germline CDR1 is SGDLS and CDR2 YYNGEE. V dropped 5 bases and J dropped 2; count of bases not matched to a gene: 5. CDR3 length: 14 amino acids.